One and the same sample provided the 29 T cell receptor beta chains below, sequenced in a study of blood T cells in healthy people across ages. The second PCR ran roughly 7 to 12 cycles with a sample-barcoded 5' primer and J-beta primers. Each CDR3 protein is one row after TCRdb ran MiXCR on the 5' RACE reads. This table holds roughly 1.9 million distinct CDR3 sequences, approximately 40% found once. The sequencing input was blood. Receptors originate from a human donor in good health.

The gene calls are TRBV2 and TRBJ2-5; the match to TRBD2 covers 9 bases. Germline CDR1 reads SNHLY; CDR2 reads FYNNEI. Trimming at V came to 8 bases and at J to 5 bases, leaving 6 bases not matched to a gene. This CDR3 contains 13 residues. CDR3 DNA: TGTGCCAGCGCGGCGGGGGGGTCGGAGACCCAGTACTTC. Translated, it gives CASAAGGSETQYF. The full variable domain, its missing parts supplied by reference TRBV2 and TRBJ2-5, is EPEVTQTPSHQVTQMGQEVILRCVPISNHLYFYWYRQILGQKVEFLVSFYNNEISEKSEIFDDQFSVERPDGSNFTLKIRSTKLEDSAMYFCASAAGGSETQYFGPGTRLLVL.

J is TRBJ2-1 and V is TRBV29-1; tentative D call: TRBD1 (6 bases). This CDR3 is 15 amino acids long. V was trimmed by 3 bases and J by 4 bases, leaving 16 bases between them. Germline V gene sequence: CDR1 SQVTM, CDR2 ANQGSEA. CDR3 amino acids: CSVEGAATSYNEQFF. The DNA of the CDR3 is TGCAGCGTTGAGGGGGCAGCGACTTCGTACAATGAGCAGTTCTTC.

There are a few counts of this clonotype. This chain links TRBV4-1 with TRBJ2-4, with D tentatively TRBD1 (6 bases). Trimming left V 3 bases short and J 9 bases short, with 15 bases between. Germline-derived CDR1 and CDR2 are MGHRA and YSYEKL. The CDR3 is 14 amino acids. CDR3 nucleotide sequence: TGCGCCAGCAGCCAGAGCTACAGGGCAGGCATTCAGTACTTC. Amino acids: CASSQSYRAGIQYF.

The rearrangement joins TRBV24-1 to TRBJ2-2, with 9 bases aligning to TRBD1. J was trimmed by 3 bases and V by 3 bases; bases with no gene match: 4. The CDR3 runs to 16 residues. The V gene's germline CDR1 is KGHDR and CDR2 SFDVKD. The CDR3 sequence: CATSDTTGGYTGELFF. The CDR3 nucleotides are TGTGCCACCAGTGATACAACAGGGGGCTACACCGGGGAGCTGTTTTTT.

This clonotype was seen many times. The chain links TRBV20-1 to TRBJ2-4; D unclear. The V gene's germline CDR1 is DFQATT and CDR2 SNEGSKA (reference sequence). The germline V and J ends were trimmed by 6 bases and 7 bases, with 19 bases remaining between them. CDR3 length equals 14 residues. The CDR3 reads CSAKIWFGYNIQYF. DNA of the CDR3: TGCAGTGCCAAAATATGGTTCGGGTATAACATTCAGTACTTC.

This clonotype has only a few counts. The CDR3 spells CSVEEVDLDTQYF. For the CDR3, the DNA is TGCAGCGTTGAAGAGGTCGACCTAGATACGCAGTATTTT. The chain links TRBV29-1 to TRBJ2-3; D not certain. The CDR3 covers 13 residues. Germline V gene data show CDR1 as SQVTM and CDR2 as ANQGSEA. Trimming stripped 0 bases from V and 5 bases from J, with 9 bases between.

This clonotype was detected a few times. CDR3: CSVDRTEYGYTF. Here the CDR3 DNA reads TGCAGCGTTGATCGGACAGAGTATGGCTACACCTTC. This sequence joins TRBV29-1 and TRBJ1-2; perhaps TRBD1 as D (6 bases). CDR1 is SQVTM, CDR2 ANQGSEA, per germline. This CDR3 contains 12 residues. Trimming cost V 3 bases and J 5 bases, with 10 bases left between them.

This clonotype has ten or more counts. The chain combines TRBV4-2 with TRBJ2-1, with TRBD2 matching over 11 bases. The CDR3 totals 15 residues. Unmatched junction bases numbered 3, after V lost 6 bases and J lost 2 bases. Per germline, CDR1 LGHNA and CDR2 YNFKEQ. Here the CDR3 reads CASSDSGGAYNEQFF. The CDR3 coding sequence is TGTGCCAGCAGTGATAGCGGGGGGGCCTACAATGAGCAGTTCTTC.

The CDR3 nucleotides read TGTGCCAGCAGTTGGGGACCCCCGAGGAACACTGAAGCTTTCTTT. It specifies CASSWGPPRNTEAFF. The chain has TRBV7-2 and TRBJ1-1; TRBD1 is a possible D gene (5 bases). CDR1 SGHTA and CDR2 FQGNSA come from the germline V gene. The CDR3 covers 15 residues. The V and J ends lost 6 bases and 1 base respectively, with 15 bases between them.

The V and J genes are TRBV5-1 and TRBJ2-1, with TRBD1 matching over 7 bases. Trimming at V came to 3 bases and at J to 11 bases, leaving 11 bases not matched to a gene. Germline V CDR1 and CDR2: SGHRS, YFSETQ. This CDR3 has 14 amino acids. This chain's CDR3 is CASSSTDRSGKQFF. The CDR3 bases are TGCGCCAGCAGCTCAACGGACAGGTCTGGAAAGCAGTTCTTC.

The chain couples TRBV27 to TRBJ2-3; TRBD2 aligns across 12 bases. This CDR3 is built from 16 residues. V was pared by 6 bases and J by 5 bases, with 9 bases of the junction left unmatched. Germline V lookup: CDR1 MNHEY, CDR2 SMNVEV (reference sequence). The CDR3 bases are TGTGCCAGCAGAAAAGCTAGCGGGGGGGCCTTAGATACGCAGTATTTT. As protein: CASRKASGGALDTQYF.

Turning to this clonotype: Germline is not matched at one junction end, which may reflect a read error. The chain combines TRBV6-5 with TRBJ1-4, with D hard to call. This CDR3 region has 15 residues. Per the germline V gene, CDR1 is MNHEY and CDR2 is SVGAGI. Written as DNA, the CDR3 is TGTGCCAACAGTTACGGTCAGCGAATGAATGAAAAACTGTTTTTT. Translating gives CANSYGQRMNEKLFF.

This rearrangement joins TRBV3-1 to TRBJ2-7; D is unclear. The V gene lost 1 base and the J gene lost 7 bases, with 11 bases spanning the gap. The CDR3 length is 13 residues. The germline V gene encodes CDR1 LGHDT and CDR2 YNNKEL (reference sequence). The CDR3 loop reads CASSQVGLGEQYF. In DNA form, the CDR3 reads TGTGCCAGCAGCCAAGTAGGCCTGGGGGAGCAGTACTTC.

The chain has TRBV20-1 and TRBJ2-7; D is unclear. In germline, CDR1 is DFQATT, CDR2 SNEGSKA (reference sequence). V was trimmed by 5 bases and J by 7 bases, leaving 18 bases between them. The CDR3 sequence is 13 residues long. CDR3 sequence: CSAHETSWLEQYF. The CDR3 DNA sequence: TGCAGTGCTCATGAGACTTCCTGGTTGGAGCAGTACTTC.

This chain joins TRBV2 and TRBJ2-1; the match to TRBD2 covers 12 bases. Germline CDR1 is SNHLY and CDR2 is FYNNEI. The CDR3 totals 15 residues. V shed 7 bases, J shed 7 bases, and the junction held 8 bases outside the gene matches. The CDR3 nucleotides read TGTGCCAGCACTTATCTAGCGGGGGGGTATAATGAGCAGTTCTTC. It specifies CASTYLAGGYNEQFF.

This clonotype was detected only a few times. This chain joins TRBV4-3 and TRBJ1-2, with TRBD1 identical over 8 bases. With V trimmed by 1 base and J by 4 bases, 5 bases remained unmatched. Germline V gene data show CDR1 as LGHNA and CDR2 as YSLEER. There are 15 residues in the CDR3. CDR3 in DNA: TGCGCCAGCAGCCAAGGGACAGGGACCATCTATGGCTACACCTTC. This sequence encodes CASSQGTGTIYGYTF.

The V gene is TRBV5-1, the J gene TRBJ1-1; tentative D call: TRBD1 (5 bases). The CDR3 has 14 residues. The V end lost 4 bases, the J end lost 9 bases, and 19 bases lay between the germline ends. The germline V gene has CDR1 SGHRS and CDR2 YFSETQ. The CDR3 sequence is CASSISTAGSQAFF. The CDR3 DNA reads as TGCGCCAGCAGCATATCGACAGCTGGAAGTCAAGCTTTCTTT.

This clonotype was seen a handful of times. The CDR3 bases are TGTGCTAGTGGTTTGGATCTCATCACAGATACGCAGTATTTT. Translated: CASGLDLITDTQYF. The chain has TRBV12-5 and TRBJ2-3, with D unclear. CDR1 and CDR2 (germline): LGHNT, FRNRAP. The CDR3 loop spans 14 amino acids. V was cut by 1 base and J by 2 bases, with 7 bases left in between.

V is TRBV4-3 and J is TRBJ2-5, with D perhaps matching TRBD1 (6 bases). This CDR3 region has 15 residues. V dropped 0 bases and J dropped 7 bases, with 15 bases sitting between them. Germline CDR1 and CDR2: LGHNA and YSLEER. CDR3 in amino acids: CASSQDRGIPGTQYF. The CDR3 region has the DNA TGCGCCAGCAGCCAAGACAGGGGAATCCCAGGGACCCAGTACTTC.

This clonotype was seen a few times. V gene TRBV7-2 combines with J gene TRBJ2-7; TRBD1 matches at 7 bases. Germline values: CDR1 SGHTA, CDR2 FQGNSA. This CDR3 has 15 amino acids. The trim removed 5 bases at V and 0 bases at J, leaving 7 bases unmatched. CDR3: CASSRRGGFSYEQYF. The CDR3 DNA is TGTGCCAGCAGCCGGCGAGGGGGCTTCTCCTACGAGCAGTACTTC.

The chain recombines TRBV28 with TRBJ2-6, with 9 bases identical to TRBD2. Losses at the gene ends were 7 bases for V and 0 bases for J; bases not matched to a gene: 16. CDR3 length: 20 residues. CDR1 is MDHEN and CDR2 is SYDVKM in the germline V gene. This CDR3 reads CASTLSWGLAGTSGANVLTF. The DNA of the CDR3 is TGTGCCAGCACCTTATCATGGGGGCTAGCGGGGACCTCTGGGGCCAACGTCCTGACTTTC.

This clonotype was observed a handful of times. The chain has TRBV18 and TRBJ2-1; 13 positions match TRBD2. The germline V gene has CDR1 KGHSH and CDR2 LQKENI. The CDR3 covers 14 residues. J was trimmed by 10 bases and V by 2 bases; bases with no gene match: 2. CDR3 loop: CASSPGLAGVEQFF. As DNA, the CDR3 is TGTGCCAGCTCACCAGGACTAGCGGGGGTCGAGCAGTTCTTC.

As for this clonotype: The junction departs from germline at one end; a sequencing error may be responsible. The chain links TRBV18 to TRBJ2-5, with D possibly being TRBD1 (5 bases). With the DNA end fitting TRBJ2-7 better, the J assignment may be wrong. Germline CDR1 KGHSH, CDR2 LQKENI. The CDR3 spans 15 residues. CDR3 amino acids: CANSPNARVAYEQYF. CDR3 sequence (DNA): TGTGCCAACTCACCAAATGCCAGGGTGGCCTACGAGCAGTACTTC.

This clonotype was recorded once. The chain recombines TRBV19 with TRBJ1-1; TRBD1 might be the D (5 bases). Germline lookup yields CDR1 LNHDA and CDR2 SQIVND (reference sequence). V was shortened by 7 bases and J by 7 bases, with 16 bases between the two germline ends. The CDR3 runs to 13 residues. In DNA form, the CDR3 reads TGTGCCAGTACCTTACAGGTTTTGGGTGAAGCTTTCTTT. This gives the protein CASTLQVLGEAFF.

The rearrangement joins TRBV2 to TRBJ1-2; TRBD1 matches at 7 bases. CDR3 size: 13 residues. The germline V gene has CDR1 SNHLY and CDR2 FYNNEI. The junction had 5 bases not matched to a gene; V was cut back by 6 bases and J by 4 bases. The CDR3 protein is CASRATGIYGYTF. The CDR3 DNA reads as TGTGCCAGCAGGGCGACAGGGATCTATGGCTACACCTTC.

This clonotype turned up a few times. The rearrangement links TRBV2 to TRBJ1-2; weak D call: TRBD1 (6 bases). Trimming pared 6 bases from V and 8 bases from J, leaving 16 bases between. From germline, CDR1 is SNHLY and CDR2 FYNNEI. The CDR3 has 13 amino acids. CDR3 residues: CASSLRDTWGYTF. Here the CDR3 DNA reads TGTGCCAGCAGCCTACGGGACACATGGGGCTACACCTTC. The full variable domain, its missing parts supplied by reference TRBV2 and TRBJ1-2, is EPEVTQTPSHQVTQMGQEVILRCVPISNHLYFYWYRQILGQKVEFLVSFYNNEISEKSEIFDDQFSVERPDGSNFTLKIRSTKLEDSAMYFCASSLRDTWGYTFGSGTRLTVV.

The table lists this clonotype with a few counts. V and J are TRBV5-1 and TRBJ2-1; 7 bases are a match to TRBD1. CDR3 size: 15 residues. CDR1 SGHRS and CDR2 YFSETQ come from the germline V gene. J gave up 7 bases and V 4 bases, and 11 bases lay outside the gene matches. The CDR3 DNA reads TGCGCCAGCAGCCCGACAGGGTGGGACGGGAATGAGCAGTTCTTC. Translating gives CASSPTGWDGNEQFF.

The CDR3 loop reads CSARDRGTRGNTEAFF. Written as DNA, the CDR3 is TGCAGTGCTAGAGATAGAGGGACACGAGGGAACACTGAAGCTTTCTTT. The chain combines TRBV20-1 with TRBJ1-1, with D perhaps matching TRBD1 (6 bases). This CDR3 region has 16 residues. V was shortened by 0 bases and J by 1 base, with 15 bases between the two germline ends. Germline values: CDR1 DFQATT, CDR2 SNEGSKA (reference sequence).

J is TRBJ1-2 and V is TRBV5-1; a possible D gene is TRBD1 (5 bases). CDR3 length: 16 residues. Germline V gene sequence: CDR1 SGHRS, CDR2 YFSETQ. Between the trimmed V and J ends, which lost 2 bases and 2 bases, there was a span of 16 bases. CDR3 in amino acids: CASSFGGPSANYGYTF. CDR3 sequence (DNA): TGCGCCAGCAGCTTCGGGGGACCCTCGGCCAACTATGGCTACACCTTC.